The 15 T cell receptor beta chains presented below share a single source sample, sequenced in a study of blood T cell repertoires in COVID-19. Profiled with immunoSEQ multiplex PCR; TCRdb holds only in-frame clones, not every one. The profile shows some 220,000 clones, approximately 90% of them singletons. Sample: PBMCs or T cells enriched from blood (not recorded which). These receptor sequences come from a woman under 30 in a cohort exposed to, infected with or recovered from COVID-19 (not recorded which).

The chain joins TRBV20-1 to TRBJ2-7, with TRBD1 identical over 7 bases. The CDR3 has 16 residues. Germline loops: CDR1 DFQATT, CDR2 SNEGSKA (reference sequence). V shed 3 bases, J shed 2 bases, and the junction held 13 bases outside the gene matches. CDR3 region: CSASPFPGQYPYEQYF. CDR3 in DNA: TGCAGTGCTAGTCCCTTTCCGGGACAGTACCCCTACGAGCAGTACTTC.

The J gene is TRBJ2-2, the V gene TRBV6-1; TRBD1 agrees at 7 bases. CDR1 MNHNS and CDR2 SASEGT come from the germline V gene. J lost 4 bases, V lost 4 bases, and 9 bases had no gene match. The CDR3 extends over 16 amino acids. CDR3 residues: CASSADRTRGTGELFF. CDR3 in DNA: TGTGCCAGCAGTGCGGACAGGACGCGAGGCACCGGGGAGCTGTTTTTT.

The chain uses TRBV11-3 and TRBJ2-7; D possibly corresponds to TRBD2 (5 bases). Trimming removed 0 bases from V and 4 bases from J, with 28 bases in between. The CDR3 covers 20 residues. From germline, CDR1 is SGHNT and CDR2 YENEEA. The CDR3 DNA is TGTGCCAGCAGCTTAGATAGGCCGGAGGCGATCCCTCACCAGGCTTACGAGCAGTACTTC. Protein sequence: CASSLDRPEAIPHQAYEQYF.

The rearrangement joins TRBV5-4 to TRBJ1-6; the D gene is possibly TRBD1 (5 bases). Trimming removed 7 bases at V and 8 bases at J, with 19 bases between. CDR1 and CDR2 (germline): SGHNT, YYREEE (reference sequence). This CDR3 contains 15 residues. CDR3 in DNA: TGTGCCAGCTTGAACCCAGGGAATCCGGATTCACCCCTCCACTTT. As protein: CASLNPGNPDSPLHF.

The chain recombines TRBV2 with TRBJ1-3, with a possible D match to TRBD1 (6 bases). V shed 3 bases and J shed 3 bases, with 12 bases lying between them. The CDR3 has 15 amino acids. Germline CDR1 reads SNHLY; CDR2 reads FYNNEI. The CDR3 DNA reads as TGTGCCAGCAGTGATTCAGGGGCTTATGGAAACACCATATATTTT. Its protein product is CASSDSGAYGNTIYF.

The gene calls are TRBV5-4 and TRBJ2-1; maybe TRBD1 (5 bases). The CDR3 length is 16 residues. V was shortened by 2 bases and J by 4 bases, with 16 bases between the two germline ends. The germline gives CDR1 SGHNT, CDR2 YYREEE (reference sequence). CDR3 coding DNA: TGTGCCAGCAGCTTTGGACACCTCATTGCTTACAATGAGCAGTTCTTC. It specifies CASSFGHLIAYNEQFF.

The rearrangement uses TRBV11-3 and TRBJ2-7; a weak D match, TRBD2 (6 bases). The CDR3 spans 16 residues. The V gene lost 2 bases and the J gene lost 2 bases, with 16 bases spanning the gap. CDR1 SGHNT and CDR2 YENEEA come from the germline V gene. CDR3 loop: CASSLILFGSPYEQYF. CDR3 sequence (DNA): TGTGCCAGCAGCTTAATCCTGTTCGGGAGCCCCTACGAGCAGTACTTC.

The J gene is TRBJ1-1, the V gene TRBV3-1 (or the pseudogene TRBV3-2), with D unclear. This CDR3 comprises 15 residues. Per the germline V gene, CDR1 is LGHDT and CDR2 is YNNKEL (reference sequence). V was shortened by 0 bases and J by 4 bases, with 12 bases between the two germline ends. DNA of the CDR3: TGTGCCAGCAGCCAAGACGGGGTAGCAGGCACTGAAGCTTTCTTT. Translating gives CASSQDGVAGTEAFF.

The chain combines TRBV19 with TRBJ2-2; 7 nucleotides align to TRBD1. CDR1 is LNHDA, CDR2 SQIVND, per germline (reference sequence). The CDR3 consists of 17 residues. V was clipped by 2 bases and J by 4 bases; unmatched bases: 10. CDR3 amino acids: CASSIIGGRGSTGELFF. The CDR3 nucleotides are TGTGCCAGTAGTATAATTGGGGGCAGGGGGAGCACCGGGGAGCTGTTTTTT.

This chain joins TRBV18 and TRBJ1-6; D is unresolved. Germline CDR1 and CDR2: KGHSH and LQKENI. The CDR3 runs to 14 residues. V lost 3 bases to trimming and J lost 5 bases, with 8 bases between them. The CDR3 nucleotides are TGTGCCAGCTCACCCCGGGTCGATAATTCACCCCTCCACTTT. It specifies CASSPRVDNSPLHF.

The V and J genes are TRBV9 and TRBJ1-2; tentatively, D is TRBD1 (6 bases). CDR1 is SGDLS, CDR2 YYNGEE, per germline. Trimming stripped 3 bases from V and 4 bases from J, with 13 bases between. The CDR3 is 14 residues long. The CDR3: CASSGGGSLYGYTF. CDR3 coding DNA: TGTGCCAGCAGCGGGGGGGGCAGCCTCTATGGCTACACCTTC.

The rearrangement links TRBV29-1 to TRBJ2-5; 8 bases are shared with TRBD1. Looked up from germline, CDR1 is SQVTM and CDR2 is ANQGSEA. The CDR3 loop spans 11 amino acids. The V segment lost 7 bases and the J segment 5 bases; nucleotides outside the gene matches: 3. The DNA for the CDR3 is TGCAGCGGGACAGGGACGGAGACCCAGTACTTC. Its translation is CSGTGTETQYF. Variable domain in full (rest from reference TRBV29-1 and TRBJ2-5): SAVISQKPSRDICQRGTSLTIQCQVDSQVTMMFWYRQQPGQSLTLIATANQGSEATYESGFVIDKFPISRPNLTFSTLTVSNMSPEDSSIYLCSGTGTETQYFGPGTRLLVL.

The genes are TRBV28 and TRBJ2-1, with TRBD2 matching 11 bases. The CDR3 spans 17 residues. Germline V lookup: CDR1 MDHEN, CDR2 SYDVKM. The junction had 10 bases not matched to a gene; V was cut back by 5 bases and J by 4 bases. The CDR3 reads CASSTTLAGGAYNEQFF. CDR3 DNA sequence: TGTGCCAGCAGTACAACCTTAGCGGGAGGGGCATACAATGAGCAGTTCTTC.

This rearrangement joins TRBV12-3 or TRBV12-4 to TRBJ2-5, with D perhaps matching TRBD1 (6 bases). This CDR3 region has 13 residues. V was trimmed by 3 bases and J by 5 bases, leaving 10 bases between them. CDR3 DNA sequence: TGTGCCAGCAGTTTCAGGGGCTGGGAGACCCAGTACTTC. Translation: CASSFRGWETQYF.

The V gene is TRBV19, the J gene TRBJ1-2; D is possibly TRBD1 (5 bases). The V gene lost 4 bases and the J gene lost 3 bases, with 18 bases spanning the gap. Germline CDR1 reads LNHDA; CDR2 reads SQIVND (reference sequence). The CDR3 spans 16 residues. DNA for the CDR3: TGTGCCAGTAGTAAGGGGTTCCCTAAGACGGACTATGGCTACACCTTC. Its translation: CASSKGFPKTDYGYTF.